Reported below is one T cell receptor (beta chain). The antigen remains unidentified. With 5 bases removed from V and 2 bases from J, the gap between germline ends came to 10 bases. Germline V gene lookup returns CDR1 SGHDT and CDR2 YYEEEE. The CDR3 extends over 14 amino acids. Profiling relied on immunoSEQ multiplex PCR, and the TCRdb table lists in-frame clones only, not all of them. The sample lists around 110,000 clones, roughly 90% seen once, with about 6.6% in the top ten. These data originate in a study of T cell responses to AZD1222 COVID-19 vaccine. About the research overall: Investigators merged groups given second doses at roughly 4 or roughly 12 weeks. General study points: A mostly white British donor set with more females was recruited, and clonal diversity was possibly underestimated.

The sequence was obtained from an adult in good health. Source: peripheral blood, taken on day 0 of AZD1222 vaccination. V usage is TRBV5-6 and J usage is TRBJ2-2; D is possibly TRBD1 (6 bases). The DNA of the CDR3 is TGTGCCAGCAGGGGGACAAAAAACACCGGGGAGCTGTTTTTT. Protein sequence: CASRGTKNTGELFF.